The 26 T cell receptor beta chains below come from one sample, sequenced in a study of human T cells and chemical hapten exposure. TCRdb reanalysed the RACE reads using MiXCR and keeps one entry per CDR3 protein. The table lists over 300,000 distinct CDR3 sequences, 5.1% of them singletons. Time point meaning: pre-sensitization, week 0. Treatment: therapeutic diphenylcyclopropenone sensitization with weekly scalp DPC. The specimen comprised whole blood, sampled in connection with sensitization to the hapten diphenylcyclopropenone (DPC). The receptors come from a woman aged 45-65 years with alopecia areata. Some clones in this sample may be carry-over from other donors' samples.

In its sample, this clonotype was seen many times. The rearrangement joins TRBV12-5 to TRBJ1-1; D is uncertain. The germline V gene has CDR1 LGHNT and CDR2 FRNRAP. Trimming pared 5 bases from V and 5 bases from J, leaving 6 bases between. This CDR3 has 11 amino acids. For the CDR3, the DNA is TGTGCTAGTGGTCAAAGGACTGAAGCTTTCTTT. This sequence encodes CASGQRTEAFF.

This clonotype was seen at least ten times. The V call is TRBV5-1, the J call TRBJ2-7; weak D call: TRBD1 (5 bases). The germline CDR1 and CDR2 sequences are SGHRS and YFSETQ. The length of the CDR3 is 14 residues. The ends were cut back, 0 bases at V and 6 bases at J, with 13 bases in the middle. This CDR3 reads CASSLGQLGGEQYF. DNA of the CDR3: TGCGCCAGCAGCTTGGGACAGCTGGGCGGCGAGCAGTACTTC.

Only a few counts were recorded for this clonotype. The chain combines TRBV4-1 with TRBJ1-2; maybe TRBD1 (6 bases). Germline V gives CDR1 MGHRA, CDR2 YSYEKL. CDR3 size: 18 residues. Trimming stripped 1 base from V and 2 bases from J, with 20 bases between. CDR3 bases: TGCGCCAGCAGCCAAGGTAGCCCCCGGGACACTCGGAACTATGGCTACACCTTC. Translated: CASSQGSPRDTRNYGYTF.

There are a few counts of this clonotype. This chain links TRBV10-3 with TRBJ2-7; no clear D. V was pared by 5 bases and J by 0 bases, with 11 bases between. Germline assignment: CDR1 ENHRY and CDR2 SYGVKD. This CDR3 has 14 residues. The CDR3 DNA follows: TGTGCCATCAGTTCCGGGCCGAACTCCTACGAGCAGTACTTC. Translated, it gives CAISSGPNSYEQYF.

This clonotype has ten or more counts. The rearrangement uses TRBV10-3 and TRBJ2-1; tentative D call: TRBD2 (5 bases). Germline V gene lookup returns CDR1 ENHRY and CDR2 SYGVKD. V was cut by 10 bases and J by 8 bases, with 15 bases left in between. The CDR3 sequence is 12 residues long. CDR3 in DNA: TGTGCCACCCTCGCGGGTAAGGATGAGCAGTTCTTC. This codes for CATLAGKDEQFF.

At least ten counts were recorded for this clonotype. This CDR3 reads CASSSGTGGAWAKNIQYF. In nucleotides, the CDR3 is TGTGCCAGCAGCTCCGGGACAGGGGGCGCCTGGGCCAAAAACATTCAGTACTTC. The V and J genes are TRBV7-9 and TRBJ2-4, with 12 bases identical to TRBD1. In germline, CDR1 is SEHNR, CDR2 FQNEAQ (reference sequence). The CDR3 runs to 18 residues. Unmatched junction bases numbered 8, after V lost 4 bases and J lost 1 base.

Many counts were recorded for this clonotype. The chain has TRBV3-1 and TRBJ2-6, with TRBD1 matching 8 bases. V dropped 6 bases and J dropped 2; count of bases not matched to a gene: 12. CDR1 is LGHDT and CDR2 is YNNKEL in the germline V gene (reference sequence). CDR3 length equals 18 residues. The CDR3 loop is CASRPTRTGLPGANVLTF. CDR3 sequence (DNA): TGTGCCAGCAGACCTACTCGGACAGGGCTTCCTGGGGCCAACGTCCTGACTTTC.

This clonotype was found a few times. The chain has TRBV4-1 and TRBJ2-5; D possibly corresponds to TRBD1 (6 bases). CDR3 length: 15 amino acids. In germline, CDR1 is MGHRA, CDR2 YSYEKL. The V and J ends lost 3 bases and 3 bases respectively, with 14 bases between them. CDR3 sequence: CASSQILDSEETQYF. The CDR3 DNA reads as TGCGCCAGCAGCCAGATTCTGGACAGCGAAGAGACCCAGTACTTC.

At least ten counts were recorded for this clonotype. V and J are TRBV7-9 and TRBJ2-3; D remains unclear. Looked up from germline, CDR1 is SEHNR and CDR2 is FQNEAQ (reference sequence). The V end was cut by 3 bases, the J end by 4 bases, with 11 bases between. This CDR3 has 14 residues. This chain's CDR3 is CASSFGTAPDTQYF. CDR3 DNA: TGTGCCAGCAGCTTTGGTACCGCTCCAGATACGCAGTATTTT.

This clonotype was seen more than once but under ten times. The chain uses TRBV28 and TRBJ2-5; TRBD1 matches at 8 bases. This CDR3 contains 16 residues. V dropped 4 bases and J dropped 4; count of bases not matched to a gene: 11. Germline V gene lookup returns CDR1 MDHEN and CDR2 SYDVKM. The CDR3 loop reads CASSSTRQGARETQYF. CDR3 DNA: TGTGCCAGCAGTTCCACCCGGCAGGGGGCAAGAGAGACCCAGTACTTC.

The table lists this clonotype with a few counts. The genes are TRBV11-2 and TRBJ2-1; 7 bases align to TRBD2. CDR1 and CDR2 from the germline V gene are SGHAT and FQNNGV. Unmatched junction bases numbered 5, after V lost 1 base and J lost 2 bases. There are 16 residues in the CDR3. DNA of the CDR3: TGTGCCAGCAGCTTAGGGCAAAGCGGGACCTACAATGAGCAGTTCTTC. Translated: CASSLGQSGTYNEQFF.

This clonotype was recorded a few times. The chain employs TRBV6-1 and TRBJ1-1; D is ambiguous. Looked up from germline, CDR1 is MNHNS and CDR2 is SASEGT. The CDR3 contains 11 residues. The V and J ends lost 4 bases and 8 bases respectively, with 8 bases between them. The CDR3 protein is CASSVWPEAFF. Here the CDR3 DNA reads TGTGCCAGCAGTGTTTGGCCGGAAGCTTTCTTT.

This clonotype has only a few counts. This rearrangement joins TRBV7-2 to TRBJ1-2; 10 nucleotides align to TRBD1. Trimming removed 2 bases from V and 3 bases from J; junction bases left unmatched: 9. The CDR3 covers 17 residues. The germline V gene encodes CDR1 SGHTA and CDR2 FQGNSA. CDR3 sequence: CASSLRDRGEKDYGYTF. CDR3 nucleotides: TGTGCCAGCAGCTTAAGGGACAGGGGAGAAAAGGACTATGGCTACACCTTC.

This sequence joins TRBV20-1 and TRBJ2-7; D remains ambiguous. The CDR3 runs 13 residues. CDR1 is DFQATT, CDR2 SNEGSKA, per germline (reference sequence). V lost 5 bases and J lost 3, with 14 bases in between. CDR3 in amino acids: CSALAKRIYEQYF. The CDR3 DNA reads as TGCAGTGCTCTCGCTAAAAGGATCTACGAGCAGTACTTC.

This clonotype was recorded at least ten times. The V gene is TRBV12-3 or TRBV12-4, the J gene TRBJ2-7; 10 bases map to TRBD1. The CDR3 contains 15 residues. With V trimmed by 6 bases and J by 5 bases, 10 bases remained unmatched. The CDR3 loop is CASSAPDRGQNEQYF. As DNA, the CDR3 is TGTGCCAGCAGCGCTCCCGACAGGGGGCAAAACGAGCAGTACTTC.

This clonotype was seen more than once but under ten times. CDR3 sequence reads: CATSRDPGSSNQPQHF. The CDR3 DNA sequence: TGTGCCACCAGCAGAGATCCCGGATCGAGCAATCAGCCCCAGCATTTT. This rearrangement joins TRBV15 to TRBJ1-5; D is uncertain. Germline assignment: CDR1 LNHNV and CDR2 YYDKDF (reference sequence). The length of the CDR3 is 16 residues. Trimming removed 0 bases from V and 1 base from J, with 10 bases in between.

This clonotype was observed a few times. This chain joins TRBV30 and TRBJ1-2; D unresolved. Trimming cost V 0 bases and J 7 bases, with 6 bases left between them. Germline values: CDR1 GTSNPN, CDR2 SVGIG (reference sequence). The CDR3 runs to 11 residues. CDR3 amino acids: CAWSVYGGYTF. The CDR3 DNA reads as TGTGCCTGGAGTGTATACGGTGGCTACACCTTC.

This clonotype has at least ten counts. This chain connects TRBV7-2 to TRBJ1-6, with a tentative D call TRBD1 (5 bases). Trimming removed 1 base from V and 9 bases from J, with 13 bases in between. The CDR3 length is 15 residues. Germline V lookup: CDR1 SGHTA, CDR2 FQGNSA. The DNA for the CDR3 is TGTGCCAGCAGCTTAGGCCAGGGAAATCTTTCACCCCTCCACTTT. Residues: CASSLGQGNLSPLHF.

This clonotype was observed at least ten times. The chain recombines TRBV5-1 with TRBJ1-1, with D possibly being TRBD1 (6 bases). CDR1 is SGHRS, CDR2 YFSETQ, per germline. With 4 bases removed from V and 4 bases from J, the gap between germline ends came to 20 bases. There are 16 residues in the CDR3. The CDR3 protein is CASSQSGVRIGTEAFF. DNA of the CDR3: TGCGCCAGCAGCCAGTCAGGGGTAAGGATCGGCACTGAAGCTTTCTTT.

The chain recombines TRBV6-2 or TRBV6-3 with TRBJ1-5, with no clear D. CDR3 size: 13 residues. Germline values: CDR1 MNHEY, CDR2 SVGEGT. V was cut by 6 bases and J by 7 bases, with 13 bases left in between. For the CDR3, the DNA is TGTGCCAGCAGCCTTTACCACGGGCAGCCCCAGCATTTT. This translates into CASSLYHGQPQHF.

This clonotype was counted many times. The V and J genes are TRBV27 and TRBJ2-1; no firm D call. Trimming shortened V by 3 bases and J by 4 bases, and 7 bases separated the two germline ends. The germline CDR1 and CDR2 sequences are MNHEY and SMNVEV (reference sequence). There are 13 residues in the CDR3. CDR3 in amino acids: CASSFRGYNEQFF. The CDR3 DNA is TGTGCCAGCAGTTTCCGAGGTTACAATGAGCAGTTCTTC.

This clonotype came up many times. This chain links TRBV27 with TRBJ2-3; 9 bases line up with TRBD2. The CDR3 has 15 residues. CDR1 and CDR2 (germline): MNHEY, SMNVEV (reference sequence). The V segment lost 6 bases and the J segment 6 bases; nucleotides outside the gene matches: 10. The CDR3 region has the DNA TGTGCCAGCAGAACAGCGGGAGGCGGCTGGGATACGCAGTATTTT. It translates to CASRTAGGGWDTQYF.

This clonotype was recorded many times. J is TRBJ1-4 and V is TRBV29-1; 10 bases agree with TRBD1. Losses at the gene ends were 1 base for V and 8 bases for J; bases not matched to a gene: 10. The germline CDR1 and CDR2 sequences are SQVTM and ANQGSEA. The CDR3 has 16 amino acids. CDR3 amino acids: CSVEGRDRGGYEKLFF. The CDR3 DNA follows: TGCAGCGTTGAAGGCCGGGACAGGGGTGGCTACGAAAAACTGTTTTTT.

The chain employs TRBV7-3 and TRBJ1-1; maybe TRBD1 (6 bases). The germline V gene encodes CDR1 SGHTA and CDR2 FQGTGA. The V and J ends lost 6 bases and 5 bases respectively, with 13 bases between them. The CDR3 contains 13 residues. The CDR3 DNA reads TGTGCCAGCAGATATAACAGGGAGACTGAAGCTTTCTTT. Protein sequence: CASRYNRETEAFF.

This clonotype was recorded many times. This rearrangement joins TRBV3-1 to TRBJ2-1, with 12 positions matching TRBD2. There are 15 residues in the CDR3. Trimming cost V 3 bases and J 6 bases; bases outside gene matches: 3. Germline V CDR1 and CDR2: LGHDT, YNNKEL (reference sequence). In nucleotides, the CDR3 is TGTGCCAGCAGCCAGACTAGCGGGAGACCCAATGAGCAGTTCTTC. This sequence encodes CASSQTSGRPNEQFF.

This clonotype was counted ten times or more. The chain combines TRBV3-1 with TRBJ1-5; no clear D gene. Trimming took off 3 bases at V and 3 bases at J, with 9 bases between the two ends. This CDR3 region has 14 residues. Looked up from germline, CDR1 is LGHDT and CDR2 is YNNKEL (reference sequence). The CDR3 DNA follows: TGTGCCAGCAGCCAGTTGTCTGACAATCAGCCCCAGCATTTT. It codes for CASSQLSDNQPQHF.